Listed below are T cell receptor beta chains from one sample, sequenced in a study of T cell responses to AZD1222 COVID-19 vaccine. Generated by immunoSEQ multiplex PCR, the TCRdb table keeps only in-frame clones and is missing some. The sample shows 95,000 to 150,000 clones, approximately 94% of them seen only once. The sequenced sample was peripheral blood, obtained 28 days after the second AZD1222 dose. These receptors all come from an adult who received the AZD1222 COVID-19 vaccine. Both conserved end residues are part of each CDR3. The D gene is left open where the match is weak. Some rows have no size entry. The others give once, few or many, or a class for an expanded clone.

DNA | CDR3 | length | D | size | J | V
TGTGCCAGCAGCTTGCTTGGGGGCCAAGAGACCCAGTACTTC | CASSLLGGQETQYF | 14 | - | - | TRBJ2-5 | TRBV5-4
TGTGCCAGCAGCCCCGGCCCCTATGGCTACACCTTC | CASSPGPYGYTF | 12 | - | - | TRBJ1-2 | TRBV3-1/TRBV3-2
TGTGCCAGCAGCGTAGACTGGACATCGGGAAACAATGAGCAGTTCTTC | CASSVDWTSGNNEQFF | 16 | - | once | TRBJ2-1 | TRBV9
TGCAGCGTTGGGGCCAGGCGCTCTGGGGCCAACGTCCTGACTTTC | CSVGARRSGANVLTF | 15 | - | - | TRBJ2-6 | TRBV29-1
TGTGCCAGTAGTATGATGGACCGGAACACCGGGGAGCTGTTTTTT | CASSMMDRNTGELFF | 15 | - | - | TRBJ2-2 | TRBV19
TGTGCCAGCAGCCAAGTAGGGGACGAAGACTATGGCTACACCTTC | CASSQVGDEDYGYTF | 15 | - | - | TRBJ1-2 | TRBV14
TGTGCCAGCAGTTACTTAGTGTCGGGGCAGCCCCAGCATTTT | CASSYLVSGQPQHF | 14 | - | once | TRBJ1-5 | TRBV6-2/TRBV6-3
TGTGCCAGCAGCTCGGGGGGGAGAAACACCGGGGAGCTGTTTTTT | CASSSGGRNTGELFF | 15 | TRBD2 | - | TRBJ2-2 | TRBV5-4
TGTGCCAGCAGCTCCGGACTAGCGCCCCCAGAGACCCAGTACTTC | CASSSGLAPPETQYF | 15 | TRBD2 | - | TRBJ2-5 | TRBV3-1/TRBV3-2
TGTGCCAGCAGCTTAGGGGACCACAGGGTATATGGCTACACCTTC | CASSLGDHRVYGYTF | 15 | - | once | TRBJ1-2 | TRBV11-2
TGTGCCAGCAGCTTGGGGTCGACTGAAGCTTTCTTT | CASSLGSTEAFF | 12 | - | - | TRBJ1-1 | TRBV5-6
TGCGCCAGCAGCTTGCAGCGGGACACGGGGATTGGGCAGTACTTC | CASSLQRDTGIGQYF | 15 | - | - | TRBJ2-7 | TRBV5-1
TGTGCCACCAGCCCCGGGGGGGCCGCAGATACGCAGTATTTT | CATSPGGAADTQYF | 14 | TRBD2 | - | TRBJ2-3 | TRBV24-1
TGTGCCAGCAGTTATTCTTCCTCTCAGTATTTT | CASSYSSSQYF | 11 | - | - | TRBJ2-3 | TRBV2
TGTGCCACCAGCCCAGGGGATAACTCTGGAAACACCATATATTTT | CATSPGDNSGNTIYF | 15 | - | - | TRBJ1-3 | TRBV15
TGTGCCAGTAGTCCTCAAAACCCGACTCCGGAAGCTTTCTTT | CASSPQNPTPEAFF | 14 | - | - | TRBJ1-1 | TRBV19
TGTGCCAGCAGTGGGGAGGGGGTGTTGGCAGGGTTCAATCAGCCCCAGCATTTT | CASSGEGVLAGFNQPQHF | 18 | - | - | TRBJ1-5 | TRBV6-1
TGTGCCAGCAGCTCCCTATCCGGGACAGTCTCCTACGAGCAGTACTTC | CASSSLSGTVSYEQYF | 16 | TRBD1 | - | TRBJ2-7 | TRBV5-5
TGTGCCAGCAGTTTGCGACAGGGTAACACTGAAGCTTTCTTT | CASSLRQGNTEAFF | 14 | TRBD1 | - | TRBJ1-1 | TRBV27
TGTGCCACCAGAGCCGGGACTAGCGCCTACGAGCAGTACTTC | CATRAGTSAYEQYF | 14 | TRBD2 | - | TRBJ2-7 | TRBV15
TGCAGTGCTAGTCTAGGGGTATCGGGCACTGAAGCTTTCTTT | CSASLGVSGTEAFF | 14 | - | - | TRBJ1-1 | TRBV20-1
TGTGCCAGCAGCAGGGTAGCGGGGGGCCGATTCTATGAGCAGTTCTTC | CASSRVAGGRFYEQFF | 16 | TRBD2 | - | TRBJ2-1 | TRBV27
TGCGCCAGCAGCTTGCCGGGCCCAGAGCAGTTCTTC | CASSLPGPEQFF | 12 | - | - | TRBJ2-1 | TRBV5-1
TGTGCCAGCAGCGTATCCCCAACTAGCGGGGGGCTCCAAGAGACCCAGTACTTC | CASSVSPTSGGLQETQYF | 18 | TRBD2 | - | TRBJ2-5 | TRBV9
TGTGCCTGGAGTGTCCGGGACAGGGTTGAAAAACTGTTTTTT | CAWSVRDRVEKLFF | 14 | TRBD1 | - | TRBJ1-4 | TRBV30
TGTGCCAGCAGTTACTCGAGGGGGGGTCAAGAGACCCAGTACTTC | CASSYSRGGQETQYF | 15 | - | - | TRBJ2-5 | TRBV6-5
TGTGCCAGCAGCCCCCGTGTTGGTTCTGGGGCCAACGTCCTGACTTTC | CASSPRVGSGANVLTF | 16 | - | - | TRBJ2-6 | TRBV7-2